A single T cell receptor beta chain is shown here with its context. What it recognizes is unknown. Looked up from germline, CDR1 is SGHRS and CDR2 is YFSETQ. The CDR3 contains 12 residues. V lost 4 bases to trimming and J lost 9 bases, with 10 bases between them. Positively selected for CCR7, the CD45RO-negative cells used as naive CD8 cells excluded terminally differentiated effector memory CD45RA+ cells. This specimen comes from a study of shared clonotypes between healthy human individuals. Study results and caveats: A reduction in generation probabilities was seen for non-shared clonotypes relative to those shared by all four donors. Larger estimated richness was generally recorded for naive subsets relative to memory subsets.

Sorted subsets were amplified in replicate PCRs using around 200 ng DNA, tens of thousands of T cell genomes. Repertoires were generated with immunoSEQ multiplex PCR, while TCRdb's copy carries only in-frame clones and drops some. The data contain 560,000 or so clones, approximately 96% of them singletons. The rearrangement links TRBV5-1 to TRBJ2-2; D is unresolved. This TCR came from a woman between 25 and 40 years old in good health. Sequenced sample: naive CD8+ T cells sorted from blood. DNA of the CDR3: TGCGCCAGCAGCATTAGGACCCGGGAGCTGTTTTTT. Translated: CASSIRTRELFF.